This paragraph reports one TCR beta chain. The treatment: some 20 received Ad26.COV2.S at low or high dose, single or two shots; 5 received placebo; per-sample allocation not given. Each sample was drawn 63 days after the first injection (of vaccine or placebo). The protocol was immunoSEQ multiplex PCR, while the TCRdb copy is restricted to in-frame clones and leaves out a portion. This table has fewer than 400,000 clones, 90% appearing once. This sample stems from a study of Ad26.COV2.S vaccination and SARS-CoV-2 variants. The CDR3 covers 14 residues. Per the germline V gene, CDR1 is SGHAT and CDR2 is FQNNGV. V was shortened by 4 bases and J by 6 bases, with 15 bases between the two germline ends.

The V call is TRBV11-2, the J call TRBJ2-5, with D hard to call. The TCR was taken from a person between 18 and 65 years old who received the Ad26.COV2.S COVID-19 vaccine or a placebo. Sequenced material: peripheral blood, taken in a trial of Ad26.COV2.S vaccine versus placebo. This CDR3 is CASSSLGLRQTQYF. The CDR3 coding sequence is TGTGCCAGCAGCTCTCTCGGTCTCCGACAGACCCAGTACTTC.